This T cell receptor (beta chain) originates from a study of T cell repertoires in cytomegalovirus infection. For the study at large: Carrying CMV and the relevant HLA type showed in public TCR beta signatures.

TCRdb ran MiXCR on the reads and lists one entry per CDR3 protein. This table holds some 600,000 distinct CDR3 sequences, approximately 24% found once. A word on this clonotype: The antigen is undetermined.

The study, taken as a whole, reports: CMV-specific HLA-C-restricted TCR beta clonotypes dominated the ex vivo response.

Germline V gene data show CDR1 as LNHNV and CDR2 as YYDKDF (reference sequence). Trimming cost V 0 bases and J 10 bases; bases outside gene matches: 17. This CDR3 contains 18 residues. The clonotype was recovered from a human donor in good health (CMV status not recorded). Some clones in this sample may be carry-over from other donors' samples. The sequencing input was CD8+ T cells from PBMCs. V gene TRBV15 combines with J gene TRBJ1-5; TRBD1 matches at 8 bases. Here the CDR3 reads CATSREKPGDRPRDPQHF. The DNA of the CDR3 is TGTGCCACCAGCAGAGAGAAACCCGGGGACAGGCCCAGGGATCCCCAGCATTTT.